This T cell receptor (beta chain) was recovered during a study of cytomegalovirus exposure and HLA in healthy donors. The study's findings and limits: The authors enumerated under 200 TCR beta chains as linked to cytomegalovirus.

In the PCR, 60 Vbeta and 13 Jbeta primers were used. The data were produced by immunoSEQ multiplex PCR, yet TCRdb's version contains in-frame clones alone and is incomplete. The sample contains approximately 140,000 clones, about 86% of which appear only once. Regarding this clone: Its antigen remains unknown.

The receptor was derived from a man aged 18 to 30 in good health and CMV-seronegative. Sequencing was performed on PBMCs.

In nucleotides, the CDR3 is TGTGCCAGCAGTTTATTAGGGGGACAGTCCTACGAGCAGTACTTC. This sequence encodes CASSLLGGQSYEQYF. The chain carries TRBV27 and TRBJ2-7; TRBD1 matches at 7 bases. This CDR3 region has 15 residues. The germline CDR1 and CDR2 sequences are MNHEY and SMNVEV (reference sequence). The ends lost 1 base at V and 1 base at J; junction bases unmatched: 4.